These 20 T cell receptor beta chains originate from one sample sequenced in a study of T cell responses to AZD1222 COVID-19 vaccine. This table comes from immunoSEQ multiplex PCR, and its TCRdb copy is limited to in-frame clones, with some not included. The sample carries around 160,000 clones, roughly 94% recorded once. The source was peripheral blood, collected 28 days after the second AZD1222 dose. Source of these receptors: an adult who received the AZD1222 COVID-19 vaccine.

The genes are TRBV9 and TRBJ2-3; perhaps D is TRBD1 or TRBD2 (7 bases each). Germline CDR1 is SGDLS and CDR2 is YYNGEE. The CDR3 totals 14 residues. V was shortened by 6 bases and J by 3 bases, with 14 bases between the two germline ends. CDR3 in DNA: TGTGCCAGCACCCTCCAGGGGGGGACAGATACGCAGTATTTT. Its protein product is CASTLQGGTDTQYF. The full variable domain, completed using reference TRBV9 and TRBJ2-3, is DSGVTQTPKHLITATGQRVTLRCSPRSGDLSVYWYQQSLDQGLQFLIQYYNGEERAKGNILERFSAQQFPDLHSELNLSSLELGDSALYFCASTLQGGTDTQYFGPGTRLTVL.

This clone was seen a single time. The chain links TRBV27 to TRBJ1-1; unclear D gene. Germline CDR1 MNHEY, CDR2 SMNVEV (reference sequence). The length of the CDR3 is 16 residues. With 5 bases removed from V and 7 bases from J, the gap between germline ends came to 23 bases. DNA for the CDR3: TGTGCCAGCAGTCCCTCGGCCACCCTGAGCCCCTTTGAAGCTTTCTTT. It specifies CASSPSATLSPFEAFF.

The V gene is TRBV7-3, the J gene TRBJ2-2; 10 bases are shared with TRBD2. The CDR3 spans 18 residues. V shed 8 bases and J 0 bases; nucleotides not matched to a gene: 12. CDR1 and CDR2 (germline): SGHTA, FQGTGA. This CDR3 is CASEQGLATFANTGELFF. Here the CDR3 DNA reads TGTGCCAGCGAACAGGGACTAGCGACGTTCGCGAACACCGGGGAGCTGTTTTTT.

A single count supports this clone. The same CDR3 is also encoded by other DNA sequences in this sample. The CDR3 loop reads CASSVEGGTGSSTDTQYF. DNA for the CDR3: TGTGCCAGCAGCGTAGAGGGGGGGACAGGATCTAGCACAGATACGCAGTATTTT. The V and J genes are TRBV9 and TRBJ2-3; TRBD1 might be the D (8 bases). The V end lost 0 bases, the J end lost 0 bases, and 17 bases lay between the germline ends. Germline V gives CDR1 SGDLS, CDR2 YYNGEE. The CDR3 runs to 18 residues.

This clone was found once. The chain combines TRBV5-6 with TRBJ1-1, with 8 bases aligning to TRBD1. V shed 4 bases, J shed 2 bases, and the junction held 13 bases outside the gene matches. The germline V gene has CDR1 SGHDT and CDR2 YYEEEE. This CDR3 has 17 residues. CDR3 amino acids: CASSRTGMGLGNTEAFF. The CDR3 DNA reads TGTGCCAGCAGCAGGACAGGGATGGGGCTGGGCAACACTGAAGCTTTCTTT.

CDR3 nucleotides: TGTGCCAGCAGTTCCGGAAGTGGGGGTGGGTATACGCAGTATTTT. It codes for CASSSGSGGGYTQYF. J is TRBJ2-3 and V is TRBV27; D is possibly TRBD1 or TRBD2 (5 bases each). Trimming removed 4 bases from V and 7 bases from J, with 18 bases in between. Germline assignment: CDR1 MNHEY and CDR2 SMNVEV (reference sequence). The CDR3 totals 15 residues.

The chain recombines TRBV5-1 with TRBJ2-7; 12 bases align to TRBD2. Germline V gene sequence: CDR1 SGHRS, CDR2 YFSETQ. The trim removed 4 bases at V and 0 bases at J, leaving 2 bases unmatched. This CDR3 spans 15 amino acids. The CDR3 DNA follows: TGCGCCAGCAGCCTACTAGCGGGAGGCTCCTACGAGCAGTACTTC. The encoded protein is CASSLLAGGSYEQYF. Full variable domain (missing parts from reference TRBV5-1 and TRBJ2-7): KAGVTQTPRYLIKTRGQQVTLSCSPISGHRSVSWYQQTPGQGLQFLFEYFSETQRNKGNFPGRFSGRQFSNSRSEMNVSTLELGDSALYLCASSLLAGGSYEQYFGPGTRLTVT.

The chain combines TRBV20-1 with TRBJ2-1; either TRBD1 or TRBD2 may supply D (5 bases each). The CDR3 is 13 residues long. V gave up 3 bases and J gave up 3 bases, with 9 bases separating them. Germline CDR1 DFQATT, CDR2 SNEGSKA (reference sequence). DNA for the CDR3: TGCAGTGCTAGTGGGGGAGACTACAATGAGCAGTTCTTC. The encoded protein is CSASGGDYNEQFF.

J is TRBJ1-2 and V is TRBV30, with TRBD1 as a possible D gene (5 bases). Deletions cut 1 base from V and 8 bases from J, with 14 bases between. This CDR3 is built from 13 residues. Looked up from germline, CDR1 is GTSNPN and CDR2 is SVGIG (reference sequence). The chain's CDR3 is CAWSDGTPEGYTF. The CDR3 DNA sequence: TGTGCCTGGAGTGATGGGACTCCTGAGGGCTACACCTTC.

The chain recombines TRBV6-5 with TRBJ2-5, with D uncertain. Trimming pared 9 bases from V and 3 bases from J, leaving 11 bases between. The CDR3 has 12 amino acids. Germline assignment: CDR1 MNHEY and CDR2 SVGAGI. The CDR3 DNA reads as TGTGCCAGTGTCGGTTGGGAAGAGACCCAGTACTTC. Its translation: CASVGWEETQYF.

This rearrangement joins TRBV4-1 to TRBJ1-4; possibly TRBD1 for D (6 bases). There are 12 residues in the CDR3. Germline values: CDR1 MGHRA, CDR2 YSYEKL. V was shortened by 4 bases and J by 11 bases, with 11 bases between the two germline ends. The CDR3 loop reads CASSPDSVKLFF. DNA for the CDR3: TGCGCCAGCAGCCCGGACAGTGTGAAACTGTTTTTT.

V and J are TRBV5-1 and TRBJ2-2, with TRBD2 as a possible D gene (5 bases). Per the germline V gene, CDR1 is SGHRS and CDR2 is YFSETQ. This CDR3 region has 17 residues. V lost 0 bases, J lost 1 base, and 13 bases lay in between. CDR3: CASSLVRESGNTGELFF. In nucleotides, the CDR3 is TGCGCCAGCAGCTTGGTGAGGGAAAGTGGGAACACCGGGGAGCTGTTTTTT.

The chain carries TRBV6-2 or TRBV6-3 and TRBJ2-7; 7 bases are a match to TRBD1. Germline lookup yields CDR1 MNHEY and CDR2 SVGEGT. The J segment lost 3 bases and the V segment lost 4 bases, leaving 9 bases of the junction unmatched. The CDR3 consists of 15 residues. The CDR3 sequence: CASSSGTAINYEQYF. CDR3 nucleotides: TGTGCCAGCAGTTCCGGGACAGCTATTAACTACGAGCAGTACTTC.

This sequence joins TRBV7-8 and TRBJ2-7, with TRBD2 matching 7 bases. After removal of 2 bases from V and 2 bases from J, the junction contained 6 bases not matched to a gene. The CDR3 runs to 15 residues. Germline V gene data show CDR1 as SGHVS and CDR2 as FQNEAQ. CDR3 nucleotide sequence: TGTGCCAGCAGCTTAATTACTAGCGCGGCCTACGAGCAGTACTTC. Its translation: CASSLITSAAYEQYF.

This clone was seen once. The limits of the CDR3 on the DNA are not certain, so only TCRdb's listed CDR3 is given. The rearrangement links TRBV2 to TRBJ2-7; TRBD1 is taken as the D call from the table, unchecked against the DNA. Germline assignment: CDR1 SNHLY and CDR2 FYNNEI. The CDR3 is 16 amino acids long, termini counted. CDR3 residues: CASSTSTGGSSYEQYF.

V and J are TRBV18 and TRBJ2-3, with 8 bases aligning to TRBD1. The CDR3 is 15 amino acids. The V and J ends lost 3 bases and 4 bases, in that order; junction bases with no gene match: 6. CDR1 is KGHSH and CDR2 is LQKENI in the germline V gene. In DNA, the CDR3 is TGTGCCAGCTCACCCCGGACAGGGCGGGCAGATACGCAGTATTTT. It specifies CASSPRTGRADTQYF.

This clone was seen a single time. The chain recombines TRBV7-9 with TRBJ1-4, with TRBD1 matching 10 bases. Germline CDR1 is SEHNR and CDR2 is FQNEAQ (reference sequence). The CDR3 contains 19 residues. V trimming: 5 bases; J trimming: 8 bases; junction bases outside the gene matches: 20. Written as DNA, the CDR3 is TGTGCCAGCAGCCCGTCGACAGGGGGCTTGGCTGTTTTGGCGGAAAAACTGTTTTTT. This encodes CASSPSTGGLAVLAEKLFF. The full variable domain, with the rest looked up from reference TRBV7-9 and TRBJ1-4, is DTGVSQNPRHKITKRGQNVTFRCDPISEHNRLYWYRQTLGQGPEFLTYFQNEAQLEKSRLLSDRFSAERPKGSFSTLEIQRTEQGDSAMYLCASSPSTGGLAVLAEKLFFGSGTQLSVL.

This chain uses TRBV19 with TRBJ2-5; TRBD1 agrees at 8 bases. The tail of the sequence fits TRBJ2-7 better, so the J call may be wrong. Germline-derived CDR1 and CDR2 are LNHDA and SQIVND (reference sequence). This CDR3 region has 13 residues. The chain's CDR3 is CASSFGQGYEQYF. CDR3 nucleotide sequence: TGTGCCAGTAGCTTTGGACAGGGCTACGAGCAGTACTTC.

The chain couples TRBV19 to TRBJ1-6; unclear D gene. With 6 bases removed from V and 9 bases from J, the gap between germline ends came to 15 bases. The CDR3 length is 14 residues. Germline values: CDR1 LNHDA, CDR2 SQIVND (reference sequence). The CDR3 DNA reads TGTGCCAGTAGCCGCGACATTGAGTCTTCACCCCTCCACTTT. The encoded protein is CASSRDIESSPLHF.

This clone appeared once. The CDR3 protein is CASNPQGATEAFF. DNA for the CDR3: TGTGCCAGCAACCCACAGGGGGCGACTGAAGCTTTCTTT. V is TRBV12-3 or TRBV12-4 and J is TRBJ1-1; 9 bases line up with TRBD1. The CDR3 is 13 amino acids. The ends lost 7 bases at V and 5 bases at J; junction bases unmatched: 5.